Presented here are 26 T cell receptor beta chains from one specimen sequenced in a study of cytomegalovirus exposure and HLA in healthy donors. A multiplex PCR was run with 60 Vbeta primers and 13 Jbeta primers. Generated by immunoSEQ multiplex PCR, the TCRdb table keeps only in-frame clones and is missing some. The repertoire has roughly 120,000 clones, over 70% of them found once; the top ten carry 11%. The sequenced sample consisted of PBMCs. The receptors derive from a woman between 45 and 65 years old in good health and CMV-seropositive.

CDR3 DNA sequence: TGCAGCGTTGGTCGCGAGGGTGAAAAACTGTTTTTT. As protein: CSVGREGEKLFF. The chain links TRBV29-1 to TRBJ1-4; no reliable D call. Looked up from germline, CDR1 is SQVTM and CDR2 is ANQGSEA. The CDR3 spans 12 residues. Trimming pared 4 bases from V and 7 bases from J, leaving 10 bases between.

In this sample, this clone turned up once. The chain combines TRBV4-3 with TRBJ2-3, with 9 bases lining up with TRBD2. CDR3 size: 19 residues. Germline CDR1 reads LGHNA; CDR2 reads YSLEER. V lost 1 base and J lost 0; bases outside the gene matches: 11. For the CDR3, the DNA is TGCGCCAGCAGCCAAGTATGGGCGGGAGGGGTTGGTAGCACAGATACGCAGTATTTT. Its translation is CASSQVWAGGVGSTDTQYF.

V usage is TRBV6-1 and J usage is TRBJ2-3, with TRBD2 identical over 8 bases. This CDR3 has 17 residues. Trimming removed 0 bases from V and 1 base from J; junction bases left unmatched: 6. Germline V gives CDR1 MNHNS, CDR2 SASEGT. The CDR3 is CASSEAGGASGTDTQYF. In DNA, the CDR3 is TGTGCCAGCAGTGAAGCCGGGGGGGCTAGCGGCACAGATACGCAGTATTTT.

This clone showed up just once. The V and J genes are TRBV23-1 and TRBJ2-7; TRBD1 matches 7 bases. TRBV23-1 is an open reading frame whose function is uncertain. The length of the CDR3 is 14 residues. Trimming took 8 bases from V and 4 from J; bases not matched to a gene: 11. The CDR3 bases are TGCGCCAGCTCAGGAACAGGGGAGTTGTACGAGCAGTACTTC. Translated: CASSGTGELYEQYF.

This sequence joins TRBV5-1 and TRBJ2-7; 9 bases map to TRBD1. Trimming at V came to 1 base and at J to 5 bases, leaving 13 bases not matched to a gene. The CDR3 totals 17 residues. The germline V gene has CDR1 SGHRS and CDR2 YFSETQ. The CDR3 nucleotides read TGCGCCAGCAGCTTGAGGGCCGCGGGACAGGGAGTCCACGAGCAGTACTTC. Its protein product is CASSLRAAGQGVHEQYF.

The chain couples TRBV12-5 to TRBJ1-1; a weak D match, TRBD1 (6 bases). The V and J ends lost 7 bases and 6 bases respectively, with 12 bases between them. The germline gives CDR1 LGHNT, CDR2 FRNRAP. This CDR3 comprises 12 residues. CDR3 nucleotide sequence: TGTGCTAGTGCCGTAGGGGGTTCTGAAGCTTTCTTT. It codes for CASAVGGSEAFF.

This clone appeared a single time. The gene calls are TRBV28 and TRBJ2-4, with TRBD1 matching over 10 bases. Germline CDR1 reads MDHEN; CDR2 reads SYDVKM. V was pared by 6 bases and J by 11 bases, with 10 bases of the junction left unmatched. This CDR3 has 14 amino acids. The CDR3 region has the DNA TGTGCCAGCAGCCCGACAGGGGGCCTCTTGGTTCAGTACTTC. It codes for CASSPTGGLLVQYF.

The chain joins TRBV7-3 to TRBJ2-7, with 7 bases lining up with TRBD2. CDR3 size: 14 residues. CDR1 and CDR2 (germline): SGHTA, FQGTGA. V trimming: 5 bases; J trimming: 6 bases; junction bases outside the gene matches: 10. CDR3 bases: TGTGCCAGCAGCGAAAGCGCGGGAGCGGTCGAGCAGTACTTC. Encoded protein: CASSESAGAVEQYF. Drawing the rest from reference TRBV7-3 and TRBJ2-7, the complete variable domain is GAGVSQTPSNKVTEKGKYVELRCDPISGHTALYWYRQSLGQGPEFLIYFQGTGAADDSGLPNDRFFAVRPEGSVSTLKIQRTERGDSAVYLCASSESAGAVEQYFGPGTRLTVT.

The CDR3 DNA sequence: TGCGCCAGCAGCTTGGTCGGTGGGGGGAAGAACACCGGGGAGCTGTTTTTT. Translating it yields CASSLVGGGKNTGELFF. The J gene is TRBJ2-2, the V gene TRBV5-1; D possibly corresponds to TRBD2 (6 bases). The length of the CDR3 is 17 residues. CDR1 is SGHRS, CDR2 YFSETQ, per germline. Trimming took off 0 bases at V and 1 base at J, with 13 bases between the two ends.

This rearrangement joins TRBV9 to TRBJ1-1, with 7 bases that match TRBD1. Germline V gene lookup returns CDR1 SGDLS and CDR2 YYNGEE. The J segment lost 7 bases and the V segment lost 4 bases, leaving 4 bases of the junction unmatched. The CDR3 is 12 amino acids. The CDR3 protein is CASSPGGVEAFF. The DNA of the CDR3 is TGTGCCAGCAGCCCAGGGGGAGTTGAAGCTTTCTTT.

This chain uses TRBV10-3 with TRBJ2-1; possible D gene TRBD2, 5 bases. This CDR3 has 12 amino acids. CDR1 is ENHRY and CDR2 is SYGVKD in the germline V gene. Trimming cost V 8 bases and J 7 bases, with 12 bases left between them. DNA of the CDR3: TGTGCCATCGGTACTAGTTCTAATGAGCAGTTCTTC. It translates to CAIGTSSNEQFF.

This clone was counted a few times. V gene TRBV2 combines with J gene TRBJ1-1, with no clear D. The length of the CDR3 is 13 residues. Germline CDR1 reads SNHLY; CDR2 reads FYNNEI. V was trimmed by 4 bases and J by 4 bases, leaving 10 bases between them. CDR3: CASSVLTSTEAFF. DNA of the CDR3: TGTGCCAGCAGTGTACTCACGAGCACTGAAGCTTTCTTT.

The chain uses TRBV29-1 and TRBJ2-3, with D tentatively TRBD1 (5 bases). Trimming took 3 bases from V and 0 from J, leaving 16 bases between them. CDR1 and CDR2 from the germline V gene are SQVTM and ANQGSEA. The CDR3 consists of 16 residues. The CDR3 loop reads CSVDNAGSGSTDTQYF. In DNA form, the CDR3 reads TGCAGCGTTGACAACGCAGGGTCCGGAAGCACAGATACGCAGTATTTT.

The CDR3 reads CASSRTGTGNTIYF. The CDR3 nucleotides are TGTGCCAGCAGCCGGACAGGGACTGGAAACACCATATATTTT. The chain joins TRBV7-9 to TRBJ1-3; 8 bases match TRBD1. The CDR3 extends over 14 amino acids. The germline V gene encodes CDR1 SEHNR and CDR2 FQNEAQ (reference sequence). The V segment lost 5 bases and the J segment 2 bases; nucleotides outside the gene matches: 2. The full variable domain, in which reference TRBV7-9 and TRBJ1-3 provide the parts outside the CDR3, is DTGVSQNPRHKITKRGQNVTFRCDPISEHNRLYWYRQTLGQGPEFLTYFQNEAQLEKSRLLSDRFSAERPKGSFSTLEIQRTEQGDSAMYLCASSRTGTGNTIYFGEGSWLTVV.

J is TRBJ1-4 and V is TRBV30; D not resolved. The CDR3 contains 16 residues. Germline V gene sequence: CDR1 GTSNPN, CDR2 SVGIG (reference sequence). V lost 2 bases to trimming and J lost 1 base, with 14 bases between them. For the CDR3, the DNA is TGTGCCTGGAGTCACGTGGGCTTGGGAACTAATGAAAAACTGTTTTTT. Translating it yields CAWSHVGLGTNEKLFF.

This clone was seen a handful of times. This chain joins TRBV6-5 and TRBJ1-2; perhaps TRBD1 as D (5 bases). CDR1 MNHEY and CDR2 SVGAGI come from the germline V gene. The CDR3 is 15 amino acids. The V and J ends lost 6 bases and 1 base respectively, with 15 bases between them. The DNA for the CDR3 is TGTGCCAGCAGGATACCTCAGGGTTTTAACTATGGCTACACCTTC. Amino acid sequence: CASRIPQGFNYGYTF.

The J gene is TRBJ2-3, the V gene TRBV7-9; TRBD2 matches 9 bases. This CDR3 is 15 amino acids long. With V trimmed by 6 bases and J by 2 bases, 6 bases remained unmatched. CDR1 and CDR2 from the germline V gene are SEHNR and FQNEAQ (reference sequence). The CDR3 nucleotides are TGTGCCAGCAGACGAGCGGGGGGTTCCACAGATACGCAGTATTTT. As protein: CASRRAGGSTDTQYF.

The rearrangement links TRBV7-9 to TRBJ2-1, with 7 bases matching TRBD1. CDR3 size: 13 residues. The germline V gene encodes CDR1 SEHNR and CDR2 FQNEAQ (reference sequence). V lost 5 bases and J lost 4; bases outside the gene matches: 2. The chain's CDR3 is CASSRGRYNEQFF. The CDR3 DNA follows: TGTGCCAGCAGCAGGGGGCGGTACAATGAGCAGTTCTTC.

This clone occurred once. The chain couples TRBV4-1 to TRBJ2-7; 9 bases match TRBD1. The V gene's germline CDR1 is MGHRA and CDR2 YSYEKL. This CDR3 contains 15 residues. The V gene end was trimmed by 2 bases and the J gene end by 0 bases; junction bases not matched to a gene: 2. This CDR3 reads CASSQIQGASYEQYF. The CDR3 region has the DNA TGCGCCAGCAGCCAAATACAGGGGGCCTCCTACGAGCAGTACTTC.

The chain recombines TRBV28 with TRBJ1-1; D possibly corresponds to TRBD1 (6 bases). The CDR3 consists of 12 residues. The V end was cut by 7 bases, the J end by 11 bases, with 17 bases between. The V gene's germline CDR1 is MDHEN and CDR2 SYDVKM. The CDR3 loop reads CASNLGGGEAFF. CDR3 DNA: TGTGCCAGCAACCTTGGGGGGGGCGAGGCTTTCTTT.

The chain combines TRBV10-2 with TRBJ1-1; 7 bases line up with TRBD1. The junction had 4 bases not matched to a gene; V was cut back by 6 bases and J by 0 bases. This CDR3 contains 14 residues. Germline V CDR1 and CDR2: WSHSY, SAAADI. The CDR3, as DNA: TGCGCCAGCAGACTCGGACAGGTGAACACTGAAGCTTTCTTT. This codes for CASRLGQVNTEAFF.

The chain links TRBV15 to TRBJ2-5; TRBD2 matches 11 bases. Germline V gene lookup returns CDR1 LNHNV and CDR2 YYDKDF (reference sequence). This CDR3 contains 17 residues. The V and J ends lost 0 bases and 2 bases, in that order; junction bases with no gene match: 5. CDR3 sequence (DNA): TGTGCCACCAGCAGAGATCCCCCTAGCGGGGGGCAAGAGACCCAGTACTTC. Amino acids: CATSRDPPSGGQETQYF.

The rearrangement uses TRBV5-1 and TRBJ1-1, with D possibly TRBD1 on 5 matching bases. The CDR3 covers 14 residues. The germline V gene has CDR1 SGHRS and CDR2 YFSETQ. Trimming stripped 0 bases from V and 3 bases from J, with 9 bases between. As DNA, the CDR3 is TGCGCCAGCAGCTTGGTCCAAGGGGACACTGAAGCTTTCTTT. It is translated as CASSLVQGDTEAFF.

The chain combines TRBV5-4 with TRBJ1-1; 8 bases map to TRBD1. The CDR3 sequence is 16 residues long. In germline, CDR1 is SGHNT, CDR2 YYREEE (reference sequence). V lost 2 bases to trimming and J lost 3 bases; unmatched junction nucleotides: 9. The CDR3 DNA sequence: TGTGCCAGCAGCTTTCCATCGACAGGGGCGGACACTGAAGCTTTCTTT. Amino acid sequence: CASSFPSTGADTEAFF. Based on the CDR3 plus reference TRBV5-4 and TRBJ1-1, the full variable domain is ETGVTQSPTHLIKTRGQQVTLRCSSQSGHNTVSWYQQALGQGPQFIFQYYREEENGRGNFPPRFSGLQFPNYSSELNVNALELDDSALYLCASSFPSTGADTEAFFGQGTRLTVV.

This clone appeared once. The chain carries TRBV28 and TRBJ1-5, with 7 bases matching TRBD1. Germline values: CDR1 MDHEN, CDR2 SYDVKM. The V and J ends lost 6 bases and 1 base, in that order; junction bases with no gene match: 6. The CDR3 totals 15 residues. The CDR3 DNA sequence: TGTGCCAGCAGAAACGCAGGGGGGAGCAATCAGCCCCAGCATTTT. It encodes CASRNAGGSNQPQHF.

A word on this clone: The junction differs from germline at one of its ends, possibly a read error. The rearrangement uses TRBV5-1 and TRBJ1-4; 10 nucleotides agree with TRBD1. Germline-derived CDR1 and CDR2 are SGHRS and YFSETQ. This CDR3 has 13 amino acids. The CDR3 nucleotides are TGCGCCAGCAGCTTGGCCGGGACAGGGGCTCCGGTTTTT. Translated, it gives CASSLAGTGAPVF.